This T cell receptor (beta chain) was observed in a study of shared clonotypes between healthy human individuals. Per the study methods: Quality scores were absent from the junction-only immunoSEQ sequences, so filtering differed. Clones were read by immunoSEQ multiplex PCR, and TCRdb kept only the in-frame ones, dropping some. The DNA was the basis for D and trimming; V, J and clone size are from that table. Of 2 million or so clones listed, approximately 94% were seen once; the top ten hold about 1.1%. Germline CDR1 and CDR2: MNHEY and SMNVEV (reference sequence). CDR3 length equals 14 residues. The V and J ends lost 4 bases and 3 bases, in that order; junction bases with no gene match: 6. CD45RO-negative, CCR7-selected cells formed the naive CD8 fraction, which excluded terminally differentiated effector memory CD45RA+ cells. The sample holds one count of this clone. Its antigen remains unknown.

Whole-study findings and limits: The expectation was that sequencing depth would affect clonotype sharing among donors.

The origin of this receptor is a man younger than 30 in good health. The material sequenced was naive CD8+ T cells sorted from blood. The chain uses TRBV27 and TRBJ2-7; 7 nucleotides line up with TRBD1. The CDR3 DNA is TGTGCCAGCAGTTCCCTGGGACAGAACTACGAGCAGTACTTC. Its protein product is CASSSLGQNYEQYF.